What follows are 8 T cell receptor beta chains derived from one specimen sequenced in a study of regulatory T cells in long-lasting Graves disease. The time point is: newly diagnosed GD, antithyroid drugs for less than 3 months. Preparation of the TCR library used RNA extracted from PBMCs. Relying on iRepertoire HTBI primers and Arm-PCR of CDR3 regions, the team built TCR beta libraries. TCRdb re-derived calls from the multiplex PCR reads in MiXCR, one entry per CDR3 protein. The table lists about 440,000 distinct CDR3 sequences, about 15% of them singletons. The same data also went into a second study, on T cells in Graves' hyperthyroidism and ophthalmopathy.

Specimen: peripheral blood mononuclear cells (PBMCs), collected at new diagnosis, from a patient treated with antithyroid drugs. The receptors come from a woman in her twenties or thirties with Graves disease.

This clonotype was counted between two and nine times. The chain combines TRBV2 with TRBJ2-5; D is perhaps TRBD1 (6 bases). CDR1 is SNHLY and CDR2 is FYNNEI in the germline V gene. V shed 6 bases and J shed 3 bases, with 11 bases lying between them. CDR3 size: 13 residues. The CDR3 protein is CASSVGAEETQYF. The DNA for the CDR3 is TGTGCCAGCAGCGTGGGGGCCGAAGAGACCCAGTACTTC.

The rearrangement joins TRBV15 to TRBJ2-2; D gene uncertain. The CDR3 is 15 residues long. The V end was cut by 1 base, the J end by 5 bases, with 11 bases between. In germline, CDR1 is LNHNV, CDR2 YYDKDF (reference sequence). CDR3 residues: CATSRAPSETGELFF. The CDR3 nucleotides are TGTGCCACCAGCAGAGCCCCAAGCGAGACCGGGGAGCTGTTTTTT.

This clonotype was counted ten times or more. CDR3 sequence: CASAGTSGKSGELFF. The CDR3 DNA reads as TGTGCCAGCGCCGGGACTAGCGGAAAGAGCGGGGAGCTGTTTTTT. The rearrangement uses TRBV2 and TRBJ2-2; 11 bases are shared with TRBD2. Per germline, CDR1 SNHLY and CDR2 FYNNEI. This CDR3 region has 15 residues. The V segment lost 8 bases and the J segment 7 bases; nucleotides outside the gene matches: 9.

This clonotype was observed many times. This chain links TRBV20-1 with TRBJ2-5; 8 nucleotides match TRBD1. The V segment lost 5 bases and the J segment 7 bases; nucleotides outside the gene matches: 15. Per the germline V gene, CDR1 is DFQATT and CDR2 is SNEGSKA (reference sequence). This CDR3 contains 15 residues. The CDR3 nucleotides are TGCAGTGCTGACCACAGATTCAGGGGGCAGATGACCCAGTACTTC. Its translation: CSADHRFRGQMTQYF.

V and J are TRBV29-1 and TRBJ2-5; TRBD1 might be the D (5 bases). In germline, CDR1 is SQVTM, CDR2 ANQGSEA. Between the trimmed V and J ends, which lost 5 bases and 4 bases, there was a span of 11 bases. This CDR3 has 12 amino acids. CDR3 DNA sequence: TGCAGCGTTCTCAGGGAATCAGAGACCCAGTACTTC. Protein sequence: CSVLRESETQYF.

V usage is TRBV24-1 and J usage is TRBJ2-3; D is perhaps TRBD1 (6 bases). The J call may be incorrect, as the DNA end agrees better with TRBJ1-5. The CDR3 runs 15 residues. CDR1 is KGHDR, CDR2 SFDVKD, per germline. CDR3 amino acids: CATSDFATGKDTQHF. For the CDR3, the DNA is TGTGCCACCAGTGATTTCGCCACAGGGAAAGATACGCAGCATTTT.

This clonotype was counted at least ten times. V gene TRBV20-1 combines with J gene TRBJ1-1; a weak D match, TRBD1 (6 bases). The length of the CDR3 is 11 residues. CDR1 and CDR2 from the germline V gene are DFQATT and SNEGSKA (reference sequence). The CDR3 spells CATGIATEAFF. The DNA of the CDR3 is TGCGCTACAGGGATCGCCACTGAAGCTTTCTTT.

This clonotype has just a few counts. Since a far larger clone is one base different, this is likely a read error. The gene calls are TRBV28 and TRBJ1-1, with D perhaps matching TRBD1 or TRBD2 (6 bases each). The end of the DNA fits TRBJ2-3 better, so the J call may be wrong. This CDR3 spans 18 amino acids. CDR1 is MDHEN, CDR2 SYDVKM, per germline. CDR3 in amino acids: CASSFFGSRGLITDTQYF. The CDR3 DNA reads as TGTGCCAGCAGTTTTTTTGGATCTCGGGGGCTCATCACAGATACGCAGTATTTT.